The T cell receptor beta chain under discussion was sequenced for a study of beta chain features in type 1 diabetes. Isolated RNA was reverse transcribed in full, so expressed TCRB transcripts were sequenced. Libraries were prepared by immunoSEQ multiplex PCR; TCRdb keeps only in-frame clonotypes and omits some of them. The sample carries more than 150,000 clones, less than 15% recorded once. Per the germline V gene, CDR1 is SGHRS and CDR2 is YFSETQ. Trimming stripped 0 bases from V and 3 bases from J, with 10 bases between. The CDR3 loop spans 15 amino acids. This clonotype originated in a young woman in good health. The sequenced sample consisted of central memory CD4+ T cells from blood. The rearrangement links TRBV5-1 to TRBJ2-1, with D possibly being TRBD2 (7 bases). The CDR3 nucleotides read TGCGCCAGCAGCTTGGGGGGGGGCAACTACAATGAGCAGTTCTTC. This encodes CASSLGGGNYNEQFF.